These T cell receptor beta chains were read from a single sample in a study of regulatory dendritic cells for organ transplantation. Their antigens are not known. Profiling relied on immunoSEQ multiplex PCR, and the TCRdb table lists in-frame clones only, not all of them. The sample comprises some 9,600 clones, approximately 80% of which are singletons, and over 2% rests with the top ten. Sequenced input: memory CD4+ T cells from blood cultured with dendritic cells. Receptor source: a human donor in good health. Both conserved end residues are part of each CDR3. The order of the fields is V gene, D gene, clone size, J gene, CDR3 protein, CDR3 DNA. The D gene is left open where the match is weak. The size field is filled for only some rows; it gives once, few, many or a size class.

>TRBV7-3|TRBD2|few|TRBJ2-3
CASQARTSGVIGTDTQYF
TGTGCCAGCCAGGCTAGAACTAGCGGGGTCATTGGCACAGATACGCAGTATTTT
>TRBV7-9|NA|NA|TRBJ1-2
CASSLSPGRFDGYTF
TGTGCCAGCAGCTTATCCCCCGGGAGGTTTGATGGCTACACCTTC
>TRBV2|TRBD2|NA|TRBJ2-3
CASSDVGGGSTDTQYF
TGTGCCAGCTCGGACGTGGGCGGGGGAAGCACAGATACGCAGTATTTT
>TRBV4-3|NA|NA|TRBJ1-2
CASSQVLDGNYGYTF
TGCGCCAGCAGCCAAGTTTTAGACGGAAACTATGGCTACACCTTC
>TRBV5-1|NA|NA|TRBJ1-1
CASSGNMNTEAFF
TGCGCCAGCAGCGGAAATATGAACACTGAAGCTTTCTTT
>TRBV6-6|TRBD1|NA|TRBJ1-2
CASSYATSTGAGGYTF
TGTGCCAGCAGTTACGCGACCTCAACAGGGGCCGGGGGCTACACCTTC
>TRBV12-2|NA|NA|TRBJ1-1
CASRLRQRENTEAFF
TGTGCAAGTCGCTTACGACAACGGGAGAACACTGAAGCTTTCTTT
>TRBV9|TRBD2|NA|TRBJ2-1
CASSKPGLAGSSYNEQFF
TGTGCCAGCAGTAAGCCGGGACTAGCGGGCAGCTCCTACAATGAGCAGTTCTTC
>TRBV5-5|NA|NA|TRBJ2-5
CASSLGPPSSGAKETQYF
TGTGCCAGCAGCTTGGGACCTCCGAGCTCCGGAGCCAAAGAGACCCAGTACTTC
>TRBV4-2|NA|NA|TRBJ2-5
CASSQDSRGETQYF
TGTGCCAGCAGCCAAGACTCAAGGGGAGAGACCCAGTACTTC
>TRBV15|TRBD1|NA|TRBJ2-4
CATSRERQGSGKNIQYF
TGTGCCACCAGCAGGGAGAGACAGGGGTCGGGCAAAAACATTCAGTACTTC
>TRBV9|NA|NA|TRBJ2-7
CASSVASTGLYEQYF
TGTGCCAGCAGCGTCGCCTCGACAGGCCTCTACGAGCAGTACTTC
>TRBV19|NA|NA|TRBJ1-4
CASSIGTFLGLSANEKLFF
TGTGCCAGTAGTATCGGGACATTTTTAGGTCTCTCTGCTAATGAAAAACTGTTTTTT
>TRBV19|TRBD2|once|TRBJ2-3
CASSLLAGGPLLHTQYF
TGTGCCAGTAGTCTCCTAGCGGGGGGGCCTTTGTTACATACGCAGTATTTT
>TRBV11-2|TRBD1|NA|TRBJ1-4
CASSRQGEKLFF
TGTGCCAGCAGCCGACAGGGAGAAAAACTGTTTTTT
>TRBV5-4|NA|few|TRBJ2-1
CASSLYQGPYNEQFF
TGTGCCAGCAGCTTGTATCAGGGCCCCTACAATGAGCAGTTCTTC
>TRBV7-3|NA|NA|TRBJ2-2
CASSRTHNTGELFF
TGTGCCAGCAGTAGGACACATAACACCGGGGAGCTGTTTTTT
>TRBV28|NA|NA|TRBJ1-1
CASRNGGGHEAFF
TGTGCCAGCCGGAACGGTGGAGGGCATGAAGCTTTCTTT
>TRBV19|TRBD1|NA|TRBJ1-1
CASSPTGGESAFF
TGTGCCAGTAGTCCGACAGGGGGCGAATCGGCTTTCTTT
>TRBV7-2|NA|NA|TRBJ2-3
CASSINRNTQYF
TGTGCCAGCAGCATAAATCGGAATACGCAGTATTTT
>TRBV2|NA|NA|TRBJ1-1
CASIPSKGGAEAFF
TGTGCCAGCATACCCTCAAAAGGGGGGGCTGAAGCTTTCTTT
>TRBV9|NA|few|TRBJ1-1
CASSLRHDLNTEAFF
TGTGCCAGCAGCCTGAGGCACGACCTGAACACTGAAGCTTTCTTT
>TRBV6-6|TRBD2|NA|TRBJ2-2
CASGTSGSFTGELFF
TGTGCCAGCGGGACTAGCGGGAGCTTCACCGGGGAGCTGTTTTTT
>TRBV6-5|NA|few|TRBJ2-3
CASSSPGISDTQYF
TGTGCCAGCAGTTCCCCAGGGATTTCAGATACGCAGTATTTT
>TRBV4-3|NA|few|TRBJ1-2
CASSQEQGVYGYTF
TGCGCCAGCAGCCAAGAGCAGGGCGTCTATGGCTACACCTTC
>TRBV11-3|NA|NA|TRBJ1-1
CASSSGSTEAFF
TGTGCCAGCAGCTCTGGGTCCACTGAAGCTTTCTTT
>TRBV18|NA|NA|TRBJ1-2
CASSPITRNYGYTF
TGTGCCAGCTCACCCATCACAAGAAATTATGGCTACACCTTC
>TRBV19|NA|NA|TRBJ2-3
CASNSGGSVDTQYF
TGTGCCAGCAACAGCGGAGGTAGTGTGGATACGCAGTATTTT
>TRBV5-4|NA|NA|TRBJ2-7
CASSLVGPDYEQYF
TGTGCCAGCAGCTTGGTGGGACCCGACTACGAGCAGTACTTC
>TRBV6-4|TRBD2|NA|TRBJ2-3
CASSGTSGGADTQYF
TGTGCCAGCAGTGGGACTAGCGGGGGGGCAGATACGCAGTATTTT
>TRBV30|NA|NA|TRBJ2-7
CAWSVGVAPGYF
TGTGCCTGGAGTGTAGGGGTCGCCCCGGGGTACTTC
>TRBV9|TRBD1|NA|TRBJ2-7
CASSPHSGQGPNEQYF
TGTGCCAGCAGCCCGCACTCGGGACAGGGGCCGAACGAGCAGTACTTC
>TRBV5-4|NA|NA|TRBJ2-6
CASSFTGTGANVLTF
TGTGCCAGCAGCTTCACAGGGACCGGGGCCAACGTCCTGACTTTC
>TRBV25-1|TRBD2|NA|TRBJ2-2
CASNPSGGAAGELFF
TGTGCCAGTAACCCTAGCGGGGGGGCCGCCGGGGAGCTGTTTTTT
>TRBV5-4|NA|NA|TRBJ2-2
CASSFGQRNTGELFF
TGTGCCAGCAGCTTCGGACAGAGGAACACCGGGGAGCTGTTTTTT
>TRBV5-1|NA|few|TRBJ2-5
CASSPEGETQYF
TGCGCCAGCAGCCCGGAGGGCGAGACCCAGTACTTC
>TRBV7-9|NA|NA|TRBJ2-2
CASRKSTGELFF
TGTGCCAGCAGAAAGTCCACCGGGGAGCTGTTTTTT
>TRBV28|NA|NA|TRBJ1-5
CASSTPFSNQPQHF
TGTGCCAGCAGCACTCCCTTTAGCAATCAGCCCCAGCATTTT
>TRBV29-1|NA|NA|TRBJ1-5
CSVRVSNQPQHF
TGCAGCGTCCGGGTTAGCAATCAGCCCCAGCATTTT
>TRBV4-3|TRBD2|NA|TRBJ2-3
CASSQDRYSMAGGSDTQYF
TGCGCCAGCAGCCAAGATCGGTATAGTATGGCGGGAGGGTCGGATACGCAGTATTTT
>TRBV18|NA|NA|TRBJ1-1
CASSPRQDFIEAFF
TGCGCCAGCTCACCCCGACAGGATTTTATTGAAGCTTTCTTT